This section outlines one T cell receptor beta chain sequence together with its context. This entry is derived from a study of blood T cell repertoires in COVID-19. The overall study: Material from acute and convalescent COVID-19 was sourced from the United States, Italy and Spain.

Clones were read by immunoSEQ multiplex PCR, and TCRdb kept only the in-frame ones, dropping some. Of over 100,000 clones in the sample, about four fifths were seen once. Sequencing was performed on peripheral blood. This clonotype originated in a woman aged 55-75 years with active or convalescent COVID-19.

The CDR3 protein is CASSFEESYGEKLFF. The CDR3 DNA follows: TGTGCCAGCAGCTTCGAGGAGAGTTATGGGGAAAAACTGTTTTTT. This sequence joins TRBV7-9 and TRBJ1-4, with D hard to call. There are 15 residues in the CDR3. V was trimmed by 3 bases and J by 8 bases, leaving 16 bases between them. Germline CDR1 and CDR2: SEHNR and FQNEAQ (reference sequence).